Listed below are T cell receptor beta chains from one sample, sequenced in a study of response to subunit inactivated influenza vaccine. TCRdb reprocessed the RT-PCR reads with MiXCR, giving one entry per CDR3 protein. The data show almost 250,000 distinct CDR3 sequences, over 9% seen once. Specimen: non-naive T cells sorted from PBMCs, collected around two weeks before vaccination. All receptors derive from a man in his fifties who received an inactivated influenza vaccine. Each CDR3 is given with its conserved first and last residue. The order of the fields is V gene, D gene, J gene, clone size, CDR3 protein, CDR3 DNA. D genes are given only for firm matches. Not all rows give a size; the values are once, few, many and, for expanded clones, a class.

V: TRBV5-5
D: .
J: TRBJ2-1
size: few
CDR3: CASSLAGVYNEQFF
DNA: TGTGCCAGCAGCTTGGCGGGGGTCTACAATGAGCAGTTCTTC

V: TRBV29-1
D: .
J: TRBJ2-3
size: many
CDR3: CSVDVASTDTQYF
DNA: TGCAGCGTTGATGTGGCTAGCACAGATACGCAGTATTTT

V: TRBV6-1
D: .
J: TRBJ2-3
size: few
CDR3: CASGGTSTDTQYF
DNA: TGTGCCAGCGGGGGGACTAGCACAGATACGCAGTATTTT

V: TRBV4-3
D: TRBD2
J: TRBJ2-3
size: many
CDR3: CASSQDYGRAPDTQYF
DNA: TGCGCCAGCAGCCAAGACTACGGGAGGGCCCCCGATACGCAGTATTTT

V: TRBV5-1
D: .
J: TRBJ1-2
size: .
CDR3: CASSIGQAYGYTF
DNA: TGCGCCAGCAGCATCGGACAAGCCTATGGCTACACCTTC

V: TRBV3-1
D: .
J: TRBJ2-1
size: many
CDR3: CASSQVPAEQFF
DNA: TGTGCCAGCAGCCAAGTTCCGGCTGAGCAGTTCTTC

V: TRBV6-1
D: .
J: TRBJ2-1
size: .
CDR3: CASSEVGGTYNEQFF
DNA: TGTGCCAGCAGTGAAGTCGGGGGCACCTACAATGAGCAGTTCTTC

V: TRBV2
D: .
J: TRBJ1-5
size: many
CDR3: CASSAQGNSNQPQHF
DNA: TGTGCCAGCAGTGCCCAGGGGAATAGCAATCAGCCCCAGCATTTT

V: TRBV4-3
D: TRBD2
J: TRBJ2-1
size: .
CDR3: CASSQEVAGLAGVGQFF
DNA: TGCGCCAGCAGTCAAGAGGTAGCGGGACTAGCGGGAGTAGGGCAGTTCTTC

V: TRBV27
D: TRBD1
J: TRBJ1-2
size: .
CDR3: CASRPAQGADYGYTF
DNA: TGTGCCAGCCGCCCCGCACAGGGGGCGGACTATGGCTACACCTTC

V: TRBV7-9
D: TRBD1
J: TRBJ2-5
size: few
CDR3: CASSTGGSLGETQYF
DNA: TGTGCCAGCAGCACAGGGGGGAGCCTGGGAGAGACCCAGTACTTC

V: TRBV20-1
D: TRBD1
J: TRBJ2-7
size: few
CDR3: CSARSGTGPYEQYF
DNA: TGCAGTGCTAGATCCGGGACAGGTCCTTACGAGCAGTACTTC

V: TRBV4-2
D: .
J: TRBJ1-3
size: few
CDR3: CASSQTVGNTIYF
DNA: TGTGCCAGCAGCCAGACGGTTGGAAACACCATATATTTT

V: TRBV29-1
D: .
J: TRBJ1-1
size: few
CDR3: CSVDGLSEAFF
DNA: TGCAGCGTTGACGGACTGAGTGAAGCTTTCTTT

V: TRBV6-1
D: .
J: TRBJ2-1
size: few
CDR3: CASTGQTPYNEQFF
DNA: TGTGCCAGCACTGGGCAGACTCCCTACAATGAGCAGTTCTTC